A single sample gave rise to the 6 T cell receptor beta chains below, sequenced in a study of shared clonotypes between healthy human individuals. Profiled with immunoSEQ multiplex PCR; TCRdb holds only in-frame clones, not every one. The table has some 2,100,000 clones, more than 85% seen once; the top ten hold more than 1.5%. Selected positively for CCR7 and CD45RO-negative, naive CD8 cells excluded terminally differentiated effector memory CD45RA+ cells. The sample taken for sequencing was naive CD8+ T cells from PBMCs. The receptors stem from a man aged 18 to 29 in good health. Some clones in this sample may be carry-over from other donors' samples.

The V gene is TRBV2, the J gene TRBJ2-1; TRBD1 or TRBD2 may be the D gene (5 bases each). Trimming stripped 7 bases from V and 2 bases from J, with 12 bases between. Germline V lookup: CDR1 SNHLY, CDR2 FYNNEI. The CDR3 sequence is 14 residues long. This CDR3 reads CASKRDPTYNEQFF. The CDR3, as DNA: TGTGCCAGCAAGAGGGACCCTACCTACAATGAGCAGTTCTTC.

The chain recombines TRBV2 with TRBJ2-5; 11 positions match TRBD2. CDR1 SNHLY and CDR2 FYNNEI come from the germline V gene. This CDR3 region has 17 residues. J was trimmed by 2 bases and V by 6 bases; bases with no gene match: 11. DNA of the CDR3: TGTGCCAGCAGGGAGATACTAGCGGGAGCCCGTCAAGAGACCCAGTACTTC. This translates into CASREILAGARQETQYF.

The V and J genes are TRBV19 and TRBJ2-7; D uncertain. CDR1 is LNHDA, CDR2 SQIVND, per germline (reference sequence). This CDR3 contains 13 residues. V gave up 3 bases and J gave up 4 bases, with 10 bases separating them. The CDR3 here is CASSMFFRYEQYF. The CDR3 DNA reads TGTGCCAGTAGTATGTTTTTTCGGTACGAGCAGTACTTC.

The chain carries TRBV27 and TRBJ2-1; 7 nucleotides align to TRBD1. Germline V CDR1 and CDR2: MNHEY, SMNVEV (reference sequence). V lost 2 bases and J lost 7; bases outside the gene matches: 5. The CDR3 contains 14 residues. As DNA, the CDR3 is TGTGCCAGCAGTTTAAGGGCAGGGGGAAATGAGCAGTTCTTC. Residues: CASSLRAGGNEQFF.

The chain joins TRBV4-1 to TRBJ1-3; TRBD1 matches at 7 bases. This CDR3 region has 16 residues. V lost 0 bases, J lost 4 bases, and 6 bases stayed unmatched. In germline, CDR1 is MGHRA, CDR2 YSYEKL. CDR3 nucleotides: TGCGCCAGCAGCCAAGATCATACCAGGGGGGGAAACACCATATATTTT. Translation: CASSQDHTRGGNTIYF.

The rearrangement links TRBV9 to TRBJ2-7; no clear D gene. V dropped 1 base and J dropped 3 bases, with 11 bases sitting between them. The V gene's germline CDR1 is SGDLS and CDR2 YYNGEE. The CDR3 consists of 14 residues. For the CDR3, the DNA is TGTGCCAGCAGCGTACTGGCAAGGAGCTACGAGCAGTACTTC. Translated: CASSVLARSYEQYF.